This section outlines one T cell receptor beta chain sequence together with its context. Its antigen is as yet unknown. The sample comes from a study of T cell responses to AZD1222 COVID-19 vaccine. General observations from the study: When two AZD1222 doses had been given, Spike-specific TCR breadth and depth rose. Sampling that yielded the repertoires occurred only after the peak T cell response. Close to half of all spike-specific TCRs reportedly target regions of the variants that are unmutated.

CDR1 and CDR2 from the germline V gene are LGHNT and FRNRAP. The CDR3 has 14 residues. The V end was cut by 3 bases, the J end by 9 bases, with 17 bases between. Method: immunoSEQ multiplex PCR; TCRdb's copy keeps in-frame clones and lacks some. The sample has 100,000 to 150,000 clones, approximately 85% seen once; the top ten hold less than 10%. The input for sequencing was peripheral blood, taken on day 0 of AZD1222 vaccination. This sequence was found in an adult in good health. The chain is built from TRBV12-5 and TRBJ1-1; a possible D gene is TRBD1 (5 bases). The CDR3 DNA sequence: TGTGCTAGTGGTTTCGATGTACTTGACAGCCAAGCTTTCTTT. Encoded protein: CASGFDVLDSQAFF. The full variable domain, rest sourced from reference TRBV12-5 and TRBJ1-1, is DARVTQTPRHKVTEMGQEVTMRCQPILGHNTVFWYRQTMMQGLELLAYFRNRAPLDDSGMPKDRFSAEMPDATLATLKIQPSEPRDSAVYFCASGFDVLDSQAFFGQGTRLTVV.